This record covers a single TCR beta chain. Its antigen is currently unknown. A much more abundant neighbour one base away suggests this may be a read error. V was shortened by 4 bases and J by 2 bases, with 16 bases between the two germline ends. This CDR3 has 16 amino acids. Germline CDR1 reads SGHVS; CDR2 reads FNYEAQ. This entry belongs to a study of read filtering for tumor transcriptome and immune sequencing. Study-level background: DNase treatment preceded whole-transcriptome library preparation.

General study results and limits: In IR-seq, single-read clonotypes were approximately 79% of clonotypes but around 3.2% of reads. IR-seq and RNA-seq agreed better without single-read clonotypes. IR-seq captured clonotypes deeper and more reliably than RNA-seq.

From roughly 390 ng of RNA, a library with molecular barcoded alpha/delta and beta/gamma adaptors was made. From the reads, TCRdb called clonotypes with MiXCR, one entry per CDR3 protein. Here the sample spans over 45,000 distinct CDR3 sequences, less than 25% being singletons. This chain connects TRBV7-6 to TRBJ2-3; unclear D gene. The sample comprised a population of CD138-negative cells sorted from bone marrow. This sequence originates from a donor at least 40 years old with multiple myeloma. CDR3 sequence (DNA): TGTGCCAGCAGCTCCCAGGATCCTCGCCTCACAGATACGCAGTATTTT. The encoded protein is CASSSQDPRLTDTQYF.